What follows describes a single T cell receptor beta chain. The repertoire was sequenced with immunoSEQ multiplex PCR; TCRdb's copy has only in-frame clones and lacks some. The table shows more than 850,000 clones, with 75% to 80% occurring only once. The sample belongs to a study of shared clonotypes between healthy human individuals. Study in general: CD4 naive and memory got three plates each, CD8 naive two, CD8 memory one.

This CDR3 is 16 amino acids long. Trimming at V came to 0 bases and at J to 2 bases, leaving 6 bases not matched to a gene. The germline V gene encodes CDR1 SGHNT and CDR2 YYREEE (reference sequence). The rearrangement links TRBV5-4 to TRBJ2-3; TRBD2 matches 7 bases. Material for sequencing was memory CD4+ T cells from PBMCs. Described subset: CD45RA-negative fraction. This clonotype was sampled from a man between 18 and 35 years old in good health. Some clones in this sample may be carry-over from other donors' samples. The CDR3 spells CASSLAGLAATDTQYF. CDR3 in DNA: TGTGCCAGCAGCTTGGCCGGGCTAGCGGCCACAGATACGCAGTATTTT.